These 27 T cell receptor beta chains were all obtained from the same sample, sequenced in a study of T cell changes during pregnancy in multiple sclerosis. The table came from immunoSEQ multiplex PCR; TCRdb's copy has only in-frame clones and leaves some out. The profile shows around 95,000 clones, roughly 94% of them singletons. Material: peripheral blood, obtained after pregnancy. These receptors all come from a female donor in good health, enrolled as a control in a pregnancy study.

This clone was seen only a few times. This chain joins TRBV7-9 and TRBJ2-1, with 7 bases identical to TRBD2. V lost 5 bases, J lost 3 bases, and 4 bases stayed unmatched. The germline V gene encodes CDR1 SEHNR and CDR2 FQNEAQ (reference sequence). The CDR3 length is 14 residues. The CDR3 region is CASSLGGYYNEQFF. CDR3 coding DNA: TGTGCCAGCAGCCTCGGGGGGTACTACAATGAGCAGTTCTTC.

The rearrangement uses TRBV27 and TRBJ2-3; 8 bases are a match to TRBD2. The germline V gene has CDR1 MNHEY and CDR2 SMNVEV (reference sequence). The CDR3 runs to 16 residues. V lost 5 bases, J lost 3 bases, and 10 bases stayed unmatched. This chain's CDR3 is CASSTSAGVITDTQYF. CDR3 nucleotides: TGTGCCAGCAGTACTTCAGCGGGAGTGATTACAGATACGCAGTATTTT.

The V and J genes are TRBV2 and TRBJ2-3; 9 nucleotides align to TRBD2. The CDR3 is made up of 16 amino acids. The germline gives CDR1 SNHLY, CDR2 FYNNEI. V was pared by 4 bases and J by 2 bases, with 7 bases of the junction left unmatched. CDR3 residues: CASSAERGAFTDTQYF. For the CDR3, the DNA is TGTGCCAGCAGTGCGGAGCGGGGGGCCTTCACAGATACGCAGTATTTT.

This chain links TRBV4-1 with TRBJ1-2; the D gene is possibly TRBD1 (6 bases). V dropped 0 bases and J dropped 5 bases, with 16 bases sitting between them. The germline V gene has CDR1 MGHRA and CDR2 YSYEKL. This CDR3 has 16 residues. This chain's CDR3 is CASSQDPRGGGYGYTF. For the CDR3, the DNA is TGCGCCAGCAGCCAAGATCCCAGGGGCGGTGGGTATGGCTACACCTTC.

The chain joins TRBV27 to TRBJ2-1; 11 bases fit TRBD2. Looked up from germline, CDR1 is MNHEY and CDR2 is SMNVEV (reference sequence). The ends lost 5 bases at V and 3 bases at J; junction bases unmatched: 6. The CDR3 has 16 amino acids. The CDR3, as DNA: TGTGCCAGCAGTCCTTACGGGACTAGCGGCTACAATGAGCAGTTCTTC. It specifies CASSPYGTSGYNEQFF.

This chain links TRBV2 with TRBJ2-2; D possibly corresponds to TRBD2 (6 bases). Germline V CDR1 and CDR2: SNHLY, FYNNEI. The CDR3 consists of 15 residues. Trimming shortened V by 6 bases and J by 5 bases, and 16 bases separated the two germline ends. CDR3 sequence: CASSVGVGGTGELFF. CDR3 DNA: TGTGCCAGCAGCGTAGGGGTCGGAGGGACCGGGGAGCTGTTTTTT.

The J gene is TRBJ2-5, the V gene TRBV4-2; D not certain. The CDR3 loop spans 15 amino acids. Germline assignment: CDR1 LGHNA and CDR2 YNFKEQ. V lost 10 bases to trimming and J lost 2 bases, with 20 bases between them. The CDR3 sequence is CATSPEPVDQETQYF. The CDR3 DNA sequence: TGTGCCACCTCCCCGGAGCCTGTCGATCAAGAGACCCAGTACTTC.

This sequence joins TRBV5-1 and TRBJ2-3; no definite D call. Trimming stripped 1 base from V and 3 bases from J, with 15 bases between. The CDR3 has 16 residues. Germline V gene sequence: CDR1 SGHRS, CDR2 YFSETQ. The CDR3 DNA follows: TGCGCCAGCAGCTTGACCGTTAGGAGTAGAACAGATACGCAGTATTTT. Protein sequence: CASSLTVRSRTDTQYF.

The chain has TRBV19 and TRBJ1-1, with D possibly TRBD1 on 6 matching bases. The germline V and J ends were trimmed by 6 bases and 0 bases, with 14 bases remaining between them. Per germline, CDR1 LNHDA and CDR2 SQIVND (reference sequence). The CDR3 totals 15 residues. CDR3 residues: CASSPWQGMNTEAFF. The CDR3 DNA reads TGTGCCAGTAGCCCCTGGCAGGGGATGAACACTGAAGCTTTCTTT. The full variable domain, its missing parts supplied by reference TRBV19 and TRBJ1-1, is DGGITQSPKYLFRKEGQNVTLSCEQNLNHDAMYWYRQDPGQGLRLIYYSQIVNDFQKGDIAEGYSVSREKKESFPLTVTSAQKNPTAFYLCASSPWQGMNTEAFFGQGTRLTVV.

The rearrangement links TRBV7-9 to TRBJ1-1, with D possibly TRBD1 on 6 matching bases. Germline V gene lookup returns CDR1 SEHNR and CDR2 FQNEAQ (reference sequence). This CDR3 region has 13 residues. Trimming took 2 bases from V and 4 from J, leaving 8 bases between them. CDR3 DNA: TGTGCCAGCAGCTTACAGGGGACCACTGAAGCTTTCTTT. It translates to CASSLQGTTEAFF.

This clone occurred once. The V and J genes are TRBV2 and TRBJ2-7; 13 bases agree with TRBD2. V gave up 8 bases and J gave up 8 bases; unmatched junction bases: 9. Germline CDR1 and CDR2: SNHLY and FYNNEI. The CDR3 totals 14 residues. This CDR3 reads CASGGLAGVKKQYF. Written as DNA, the CDR3 is TGTGCCAGCGGAGGACTAGCGGGAGTCAAGAAGCAGTACTTC. The full variable domain, rest sourced from reference TRBV2 and TRBJ2-7, is EPEVTQTPSHQVTQMGQEVILRCVPISNHLYFYWYRQILGQKVEFLVSFYNNEISEKSEIFDDQFSVERPDGSNFTLKIRSTKLEDSAMYFCASGGLAGVKKQYFGPGTRLTVT.

This clone was picked up one time. The chain links TRBV29-1 to TRBJ2-3; D is possibly TRBD1 (6 bases). V lost 5 bases and J lost 0, with 9 bases in between. The CDR3 is 13 residues long. CDR1 and CDR2 (germline): SQVTM, ANQGSEA. CDR3: CSVSQGSTDTQYF. As DNA, the CDR3 is TGCAGCGTTTCACAGGGTAGCACAGATACGCAGTATTTT.

The chain has TRBV2 and TRBJ2-7; D perhaps matches TRBD2 (5 bases). The CDR3 spans 14 residues. The germline V gene has CDR1 SNHLY and CDR2 FYNNEI. V gave up 5 bases and J gave up 2 bases, with 13 bases separating them. CDR3 amino acids: CASSFRGVPYEQYF. The CDR3 DNA sequence: TGTGCCAGCAGTTTTCGGGGAGTTCCCTACGAGCAGTACTTC.

The V call is TRBV7-2, the J call TRBJ1-2; D remains ambiguous. Germline CDR1 is SGHTA and CDR2 is FQGNSA. CDR3 length: 15 residues. With 1 base removed from V and 2 bases from J, the gap between germline ends came to 11 bases. This CDR3 reads CASSLDPGSNYGYTF. CDR3 bases: TGTGCCAGCAGCTTAGATCCGGGGTCGAACTATGGCTACACCTTC. The full variable domain, in which reference TRBV7-2 and TRBJ1-2 provide the parts outside the CDR3, is GAGVSQSPSNKVTEKGKDVELRCDPISGHTALYWYRQSLGQGLEFLIYFQGNSAPDKSGLPSDRFSAERTGGSVSTLTIQRTQQEDSAVYLCASSLDPGSNYGYTFGSGTRLTVV.

The chain links TRBV5-4 to TRBJ2-3; D might be TRBD2 (5 bases). The germline V and J ends were trimmed by 0 bases and 6 bases, with 14 bases remaining between them. Per the germline V gene, CDR1 is SGHNT and CDR2 is YYREEE (reference sequence). The CDR3 covers 15 residues. This CDR3 reads CASSLEGWRGDTQYF. The CDR3 region has the DNA TGTGCCAGCAGCTTGGAGGGTTGGCGAGGGGATACGCAGTATTTT. The entire variable domain, with the rest obtained from reference TRBV5-4 and TRBJ2-3, is as follows: ETGVTQSPTHLIKTRGQQVTLRCSSQSGHNTVSWYQQALGQGPQFIFQYYREEENGRGNFPPRFSGLQFPNYSSELNVNALELDDSALYLCASSLEGWRGDTQYFGPGTRLTVL.

The chain has TRBV5-4 and TRBJ2-4, with 8 positions matching TRBD2. CDR1 and CDR2 (germline): SGHNT, YYREEE (reference sequence). This CDR3 has 13 amino acids. With V trimmed by 1 base and J by 6 bases, 0 bases remained unmatched. CDR3 nucleotides: TGTGCCAGCAGCTTGAGCGGGAGAAACATTCAGTACTTC. Residues: CASSLSGRNIQYF.

This clone showed up just a few times. This chain joins TRBV19 and TRBJ1-5, with 8 bases identical to TRBD1. The ends lost 4 bases at V and 3 bases at J; junction bases unmatched: 14. Germline lookup yields CDR1 LNHDA and CDR2 SQIVND (reference sequence). The CDR3 is 18 residues long. Here the CDR3 reads CASSTLVGGTGDNQPQHF. CDR3 bases: TGTGCCAGTAGTACCCTCGTGGGGGGGACAGGTGACAATCAGCCCCAGCATTTT.

The chain joins TRBV29-1 to TRBJ2-5; D possibly corresponds to TRBD2 (7 bases). The CDR3 totals 15 residues. Germline V lookup: CDR1 SQVTM, CDR2 ANQGSEA. Trimming took off 6 bases at V and 2 bases at J, with 19 bases between the two ends. The CDR3 region is CSVGEGHNPQETQYF. CDR3 bases: TGCAGCGTGGGGGAGGGACACAACCCTCAAGAGACCCAGTACTTC.

The chain employs TRBV2 and TRBJ1-4; a possible D gene is TRBD1 (6 bases). The V and J ends lost 8 bases and 7 bases respectively, with 17 bases between them. The CDR3 runs 14 residues. Per germline, CDR1 SNHLY and CDR2 FYNNEI. This CDR3 is CASLGGTHREKLFF. The DNA for the CDR3 is TGTGCCAGCCTAGGTGGGACACACCGTGAAAAACTGTTTTTT.

The count of this clone is one. The chain recombines TRBV2 with TRBJ2-5, with D perhaps TRBD2 (5 bases). This CDR3 contains 11 residues. The V end lost 10 bases, the J end lost 8 bases, and 14 bases lay between the germline ends. Germline assignment: CDR1 SNHLY and CDR2 FYNNEI. In nucleotides, the CDR3 is TGTGCCACCCAACCCCGGGGTACCCAGTACTTC. This encodes CATQPRGTQYF.

The CDR3 DNA reads TGCGCCAGCAGCCCGGGCGGGGGACCCTCTAGCACAGATACGCAGTATTTT. This translates into CASSPGGGPSSTDTQYF. The chain employs TRBV5-1 and TRBJ2-3; TRBD2 agrees at 7 bases. The CDR3 length is 17 residues. Trimming removed 4 bases from V and 0 bases from J; junction bases left unmatched: 11. The germline V gene encodes CDR1 SGHRS and CDR2 YFSETQ.

CDR3 coding DNA: TGTGCCAGCAGCCCTCGGGGGGGCCAGACTAACAATGAGCAGTTCTTC. Translating gives CASSPRGGQTNNEQFF. This chain connects TRBV7-2 to TRBJ2-1, with 8 positions matching TRBD2. V lost 5 bases, J lost 5 bases, and 11 bases stayed unmatched. CDR3 size: 16 residues. Germline V gene data show CDR1 as SGHTA and CDR2 as FQGNSA.

The V call is TRBV6-1, the J call TRBJ2-1, with TRBD1 as a possible D gene (6 bases). In germline, CDR1 is MNHNS, CDR2 SASEGT. The CDR3 spans 12 residues. The V end was cut by 10 bases, the J end by 5 bases, with 12 bases between. CDR3 amino acids: CATGQTNNEQFF. The CDR3 nucleotides read TGTGCCACCGGACAGACCAACAATGAGCAGTTCTTC.

The chain carries TRBV6-1 and TRBJ2-2; D possibly corresponds to TRBD1 (6 bases). There are 12 residues in the CDR3. V lost 10 bases, J lost 5 bases, and 11 bases lay in between. The germline V gene encodes CDR1 MNHNS and CDR2 SASEGT. The DNA for the CDR3 is TGTGCCACTACACAGGGAACCGGGGAGCTGTTTTTT. It is translated as CATTQGTGELFF.

The V gene is TRBV5-1, the J gene TRBJ2-3; 11 nucleotides agree with TRBD2. This CDR3 has 17 amino acids. Trimming removed 0 bases from V and 5 bases from J; junction bases left unmatched: 8. Per the germline V gene, CDR1 is SGHRS and CDR2 is YFSETQ. This CDR3 reads CASSLEGTSGRRDTQYF. The CDR3 DNA reads as TGCGCCAGCAGCTTGGAGGGCACTAGCGGGAGAAGAGATACGCAGTATTTT.

The rearrangement joins TRBV7-9 to TRBJ1-4; D not resolved. V was cut by 2 bases and J by 4 bases, with 8 bases left in between. Germline CDR1 and CDR2: SEHNR and FQNEAQ (reference sequence). The CDR3 has 14 residues. In DNA form, the CDR3 reads TGTGCCAGCAGCTTACCTGGGAGTAATGAAAAACTGTTTTTT. Translation gives CASSLPGSNEKLFF. The whole variable domain, remainder taken from reference TRBV7-9 and TRBJ1-4, is DTGVSQNPRHKITKRGQNVTFRCDPISEHNRLYWYRQTLGQGPEFLTYFQNEAQLEKSRLLSDRFSAERPKGSFSTLEIQRTEQGDSAMYLCASSLPGSNEKLFFGSGTQLSVL.

Worth noting for this clone: Mismatch with germline at one junction end may stem from a read error. The chain combines TRBV7-7 with TRBJ2-5; D not certain. The CDR3 covers 12 residues. CDR1 and CDR2 from the germline V gene are SSHAT and FNYEAQ (reference sequence). CDR3 amino acids: CASSSLEETQYF. The CDR3 region has the DNA TGTGCTAGCAGCTCCCTAGAAGAGACCCAGTACTTC.